This T cell receptor beta chain was sequenced during a study of OX40 agonist ivuxolimab in advanced cancers. Overall study results and limits: Among the least clonally expanded were partial responders at 0.1-3.0 mg/kg.

This clone was counted a single time. Antigen unknown. Germline CDR1 and CDR2: GTSNPN and SVGIG (reference sequence). Trimming took off 2 bases at V and 1 base at J, with 3 bases between the two ends. The CDR3 totals 12 residues. Sequencing used immunoSEQ multiplex PCR; TCRdb keeps in-frame clones, though not all of them. The sample lists 100,000 to 120,000 clones; roughly nine tenths were seen once. The investigators sampled blood at baseline, at cycle 4 day 1, and at cycle 7 day 1. The chain combines TRBV30 with TRBJ1-5; D not resolved. This TCR was sampled from an adult with an advanced solid tumor such as melanoma, head and neck, liver or kidney cancer. Sample: CD4+ or CD8+ T cells sorted from blood, taken in a trial of the OX40 agonist ivuxolimab. This CDR3 is CAWSRSNQPQHF. In DNA, the CDR3 is TGTGCCTGGAGTCGCAGCAATCAGCCCCAGCATTTT.